Listed below are T cell receptor beta chains from one sample, sequenced in a study of blood T cell repertoires in COVID-19. Libraries were prepared by immunoSEQ multiplex PCR; TCRdb keeps only in-frame clonotypes and omits some of them. The top ten clones hold around 14% of a sample with 250,000 to 300,000 clones, approximately 86% of them seen once. Sequenced material: peripheral blood. The receptor source for this set is a woman in her seventies with COVID-19, enrolled during active disease. The CDR3 runs from the conserved cysteine through the conserved F or W. Fields, in order: CDR3 protein, CDR3 DNA, clone size, V gene, J gene, D gene. The D gene is left open where the match is weak. Only some rows state a clone size, as once, few, many or a class for expanded clones.

cdr3_aa: CASSLVGGLDGYTF
cdr3_nt: TGTGCCAGCAGCTTGGTAGGAGGGCTAGATGGCTACACCTTC
clone_size: NA
v_call: TRBV5-4
j_call: TRBJ1-2
d_call: NA

cdr3_aa: CASSTRDRGGYEQYF
cdr3_nt: TGTGCCAGCAGCACGCGTGACAGGGGCGGATACGAGCAGTACTTC
clone_size: NA
v_call: TRBV28
j_call: TRBJ2-7
d_call: TRBD1

cdr3_aa: CASSETQGGQPQHF
cdr3_nt: TGTGCCAGCAGTGAAACCCAGGGTGGTCAGCCCCAGCATTTT
clone_size: once
v_call: TRBV2
j_call: TRBJ1-5
d_call: NA

cdr3_aa: CATGLGTGVSGYTF
cdr3_nt: TGTGCCACCGGACTTGGGACAGGGGTGTCTGGCTACACCTTC
clone_size: once
v_call: TRBV6-5
j_call: TRBJ1-2
d_call: TRBD1

cdr3_aa: CSVRQGGATNEKLFF
cdr3_nt: TGCAGCGTAAGACAGGGGGGCGCAACTAATGAAAAACTGTTTTTT
clone_size: NA
v_call: TRBV29-1
j_call: TRBJ1-4
d_call: TRBD1

cdr3_aa: CASSPTGGSPYEQYF
cdr3_nt: TGTGCCAGCAGCCCCACCGGAGGTTCTCCCTACGAGCAGTACTTC
clone_size: NA
v_call: TRBV7-9
j_call: TRBJ2-7
d_call: NA

cdr3_aa: CASSAGGGLAIGDTQYF
cdr3_nt: TGTGCCAGCAGCGCGGGGGGGGGACTAGCGATAGGAGATACGCAGTATTTT
clone_size: NA
v_call: TRBV2
j_call: TRBJ2-3
d_call: TRBD2

cdr3_aa: CASSLRGSMRGTDTQYF
cdr3_nt: TGTGCCAGCAGCTTGCGGGGTAGCATGCGTGGCACAGATACGCAGTATTTT
clone_size: NA
v_call: TRBV5-6
j_call: TRBJ2-3
d_call: NA

cdr3_aa: CASSLSPGQGTYNEQFF
cdr3_nt: TGTGCCAGCAGCTTAAGCCCGGGACAGGGTACCTACAATGAGCAGTTCTTC
clone_size: NA
v_call: TRBV7-3
j_call: TRBJ2-1
d_call: TRBD1

cdr3_aa: CASSSSGGSEQYF
cdr3_nt: TGTGCCAGTAGTTCTAGCGGGGGGAGCGAGCAGTACTTC
clone_size: few
v_call: TRBV19
j_call: TRBJ2-7
d_call: TRBD2

cdr3_aa: CAISESGGLSYEQYF
cdr3_nt: TGTGCCATCAGTGAGTCGGGAGGGCTCTCCTACGAGCAGTACTTC
clone_size: NA
v_call: TRBV10-3
j_call: TRBJ2-7
d_call: TRBD2

cdr3_aa: CASSLGRDEYGYTF
cdr3_nt: TGCGCCAGCAGCTTGGGCAGGGATGAATATGGCTACACCTTC
clone_size: NA
v_call: TRBV5-1
j_call: TRBJ1-2
d_call: NA

cdr3_aa: CASERGLSSLGRETQYF
cdr3_nt: TGTGCTAGTGAGAGGGGGCTATCTTCATTAGGGAGGGAGACCCAGTACTTC
clone_size: NA
v_call: TRBV12-5
j_call: TRBJ2-5
d_call: NA